A single sample gave rise to the 8 T cell receptor beta chains below, sequenced in a study of T cell repertoires in cytomegalovirus infection. The antigens these receptors bind are not known. TCRdb re-derived calls from the reads in MiXCR, one entry per CDR3 protein. Of about a million distinct CDR3 sequences detected, roughly 31% appear once; the ten largest clones hold around 15%. Source: cultured CD8+ T cells from PBMCs, taken from culture after CMV antigen stimulation. Receptors were obtained from a human donor in good health (CMV status not recorded). Some clones in this sample may be carry-over from other donors' samples.

The V call is TRBV27, the J call TRBJ2-7, with a possible D match to TRBD2 (6 bases). V dropped 0 bases and J dropped 9 bases, with 27 bases sitting between them. The CDR3 covers 18 residues. Germline V CDR1 and CDR2: MNHEY, SMNVEV (reference sequence). In DNA form, the CDR3 reads TGTGCCAGCAGTTTATCCTCAAACCCGGGACTCATAAATTTCAGGCAGTACTTC. This translates into CASSLSSNPGLINFRQYF.

This clonotype was seen a few times. The genes are TRBV5-4 and TRBJ2-5; D might be TRBD2 (6 bases). Germline CDR1 and CDR2: SGHNT and YYREEE (reference sequence). Trimming removed 3 bases at V and 3 bases at J, with 18 bases between. CDR3 length equals 16 residues. CDR3 region: CASSYSLGGIKETQYF. As DNA, the CDR3 is TGTGCCAGCAGCTACTCGTTGGGGGGAATCAAAGAGACCCAGTACTTC.

The chain employs TRBV5-6 and TRBJ2-1; D not certain. V was clipped by 4 bases and J by 10 bases, with 12 bases between them. Germline V gene data show CDR1 as SGHDT and CDR2 as YYEEEE. This CDR3 has 12 residues. In nucleotides, the CDR3 is TGTGCCAGCAGCGGATCCAACCCAGAGCAGTTCTTC. Translated, it gives CASSGSNPEQFF. The full variable domain, in which reference TRBV5-6 and TRBJ2-1 provide the parts outside the CDR3, is DAGVTQSPTHLIKTRGQQVTLRCSPKSGHDTVSWYQQALGQGPQFIFQYYEEEERQRGNFPDRFSGHQFPNYSSELNVNALLLGDSALYLCASSGSNPEQFFGPGTRLTVL.

This clonotype was counted at least ten times. V gene TRBV7-2 combines with J gene TRBJ1-2, with D perhaps matching TRBD1 (5 bases). Trimming removed 5 bases from V and 5 bases from J, with 15 bases in between. This CDR3 spans 14 amino acids. Germline V CDR1 and CDR2: SGHTA, FQGNSA. The CDR3 DNA follows: TGTGCCAGCAGCCCAGTTGTGGGGGGATATGGCTACACCTTC. As protein: CASSPVVGGYGYTF.

This clonotype was recorded only once. The rearrangement joins TRBV10-3 to TRBJ1-4; 7 bases map to TRBD1. This CDR3 spans 14 amino acids. Germline CDR1 reads ENHRY; CDR2 reads SYGVKD. V dropped 4 bases and J dropped 7; count of bases not matched to a gene: 6. The CDR3 bases are TGTGCCATCAGTGTAGACAGGGTTGGTGAAAAACTGTTTTTT. Translation: CAISVDRVGEKLFF.

This clonotype was seen repeatedly, ten times or more. This sequence joins TRBV10-3 and TRBJ1-5, with D perhaps matching TRBD1 (6 bases). CDR1 and CDR2 from the germline V gene are ENHRY and SYGVKD. The CDR3 runs to 17 residues. The ends were cut back, 6 bases at V and 3 bases at J, with 21 bases in the middle. The CDR3: CAISKDSLIRPNQPQHF. CDR3 DNA: TGTGCCATCAGCAAGGACAGCCTAATCCGCCCCAATCAGCCCCAGCATTTT.

The chain couples TRBV28 to TRBJ1-5; D remains ambiguous. CDR1 and CDR2 (germline): MDHEN, SYDVKM. This CDR3 is 14 amino acids long. V was cut by 8 bases and J by 6 bases, with 17 bases left in between. The CDR3 here is CASSLGRAGQPQHF. In DNA, the CDR3 is TGTGCCAGCTCCTTGGGGAGGGCGGGTCAGCCCCAGCATTTT. The entire variable domain, with the rest obtained from reference TRBV28 and TRBJ1-5, is as follows: DVKVTQSSRYLVKRTGEKVFLECVQDMDHENMFWYRQDPGLGLRLIYFSYDVKMKEKGDIPEGYSVSREKKERFSLILESASTNQTSMYLCASSLGRAGQPQHFGDGTRLSIL.

The V and J genes are TRBV7-6 and TRBJ1-5; D possibly corresponds to TRBD1 (5 bases). The CDR3 loop spans 15 amino acids. Per germline, CDR1 SGHVS and CDR2 FNYEAQ. V lost 5 bases and J lost 2, with 13 bases in between. The CDR3 DNA reads as TGTGCCAGCAGCCCCGGGACGTTGGGCAATCAGCCCCAGCATTTT. It is translated as CASSPGTLGNQPQHF.